These 25 T cell receptor beta chains came from one sample sequenced in a study of cytomegalovirus exposure and HLA in healthy donors. Vbeta (60) and Jbeta (13) primers were used in the PCR. Clones were read by immunoSEQ multiplex PCR, and TCRdb kept only the in-frame ones, dropping some. The table has approximately 90,000 clones, 63% seen once. Material: PBMCs. Receptor source: a woman aged 25 to 45 in good health and CMV-seronegative.

The J gene is TRBJ1-1, the V gene TRBV7-2, with TRBD1 matching 9 bases. Trimming cost V 1 base and J 5 bases; bases outside gene matches: 5. There are 15 residues in the CDR3. Germline V gene lookup returns CDR1 SGHTA and CDR2 FQGNSA. The CDR3 region has the DNA TGTGCCAGCAGCTTAGGGGACAGGGACGTGACTGAAGCTTTCTTT. Its protein is CASSLGDRDVTEAFF.

The CDR3 nucleotides read TGTGCCAGCAGTTCACTTAAGACTAGCGGGAGGGCAGGCGGGGAGCTGTTTTTT. Its protein is CASSSLKTSGRAGGELFF. The rearrangement joins TRBV28 to TRBJ2-2; 14 positions agree with TRBD2. From germline, CDR1 is MDHEN and CDR2 SYDVKM. CDR3 length equals 18 residues. Unmatched junction bases numbered 11, after V lost 4 bases and J lost 7 bases.

V gene TRBV18 combines with J gene TRBJ2-1; a possible D gene is TRBD1 (5 bases). Germline V gene sequence: CDR1 KGHSH, CDR2 LQKENI. V lost 5 bases and J lost 9, with 17 bases in between. This CDR3 spans 14 amino acids. DNA of the CDR3: TGTGCCAGCTCAGACCCGACAGTTCAGAGTGAGCAGTTCTTC. Amino acid sequence: CASSDPTVQSEQFF.

The chain recombines TRBV6-5 with TRBJ1-2, with D possibly being TRBD1 (6 bases). The germline V gene has CDR1 MNHEY and CDR2 SVGAGI. V was pared by 6 bases and J by 6 bases, with 14 bases between. This CDR3 has 13 residues. The DNA for the CDR3 is TGTGCCAGCAGCTTCCCACAGGGTCATGGCTACACCTTC. Protein product: CASSFPQGHGYTF.

The J gene is TRBJ2-7, the V gene TRBV2; D gene uncertain. Between the trimmed V and J ends, which lost 2 bases and 2 bases, there was a span of 4 bases. Germline V CDR1 and CDR2: SNHLY, FYNNEI. The CDR3 length is 12 residues. The CDR3 loop is CASSELAYEQYF. CDR3 coding DNA: TGTGCCAGCAGTGAACTAGCCTACGAGCAGTACTTC.

This chain joins TRBV7-9 and TRBJ2-1, with 7 positions matching TRBD1. CDR1 is SEHNR and CDR2 is FQNEAQ in the germline V gene (reference sequence). The CDR3 is 14 residues long. The V gene end was trimmed by 3 bases and the J gene end by 4 bases; junction bases not matched to a gene: 3. Here the CDR3 reads CASSFRQGYNEQFF. The CDR3, as DNA: TGTGCCAGCAGCTTCAGACAGGGATACAATGAGCAGTTCTTC. Variable domain in full (rest from reference TRBV7-9 and TRBJ2-1): DTGVSQNPRHKITKRGQNVTFRCDPISEHNRLYWYRQTLGQGPEFLTYFQNEAQLEKSRLLSDRFSAERPKGSFSTLEIQRTEQGDSAMYLCASSFRQGYNEQFFGPGTRLTVL.

The V and J genes are TRBV4-1 and TRBJ2-1, with D tentatively TRBD2 (5 bases). The CDR3 is 15 residues long. Germline CDR1 MGHRA, CDR2 YSYEKL. The V end was cut by 4 bases, the J end by 8 bases, with 18 bases between. Written as DNA, the CDR3 is TGCGCCAGCAGCCCGCGCTGGGGTAGCGTCGATGAGCAGTTCTTC. Its translation: CASSPRWGSVDEQFF.

The chain carries TRBV6-1 and TRBJ1-1; TRBD1 agrees at 7 bases. Trimming removed 0 bases from V and 4 bases from J; junction bases left unmatched: 5. The CDR3 runs 15 residues. Germline assignment: CDR1 MNHNS and CDR2 SASEGT. CDR3 amino acids: CASSEAWSGGTEAFF. DNA of the CDR3: TGTGCCAGCAGTGAAGCATGGTCAGGGGGCACTGAAGCTTTCTTT.

This clone has only a few counts. V gene TRBV29-1 combines with J gene TRBJ2-1; maybe TRBD2 (6 bases). The length of the CDR3 is 13 residues. CDR1 is SQVTM and CDR2 is ANQGSEA in the germline V gene. Trimming took 4 bases from V and 10 from J, leaving 17 bases between them. The CDR3 sequence is CSVGGTQRGEQFF. The CDR3 nucleotides read TGCAGCGTTGGCGGGACTCAACGGGGCGAGCAGTTCTTC.

The chain carries TRBV19 and TRBJ1-5, with D tentatively TRBD1 (5 bases). V lost 3 bases and J 4 bases, leaving 13 bases between the germline ends. Looked up from germline, CDR1 is LNHDA and CDR2 is SQIVND (reference sequence). The length of the CDR3 is 15 residues. CDR3 residues: CASSIGGGGNQPQHF. The CDR3 DNA follows: TGTGCCAGTAGTATCGGGGGGGGTGGAAATCAGCCCCAGCATTTT.

V usage is TRBV6-4 and J usage is TRBJ1-2; TRBD1 is a possible D gene (5 bases). The ends were cut back, 4 bases at V and 4 bases at J, with 13 bases in the middle. CDR1 is MRHNA and CDR2 is SNTAGT in the germline V gene. This CDR3 has 14 amino acids. CDR3 amino acids: CASSASEGSYGYTF. The CDR3 DNA sequence: TGTGCCAGCAGTGCCTCGGAGGGGTCCTATGGCTACACCTTC.

The V gene is TRBV6-1, the J gene TRBJ1-1; 9 bases are shared with TRBD1. The CDR3 totals 15 residues. The germline gives CDR1 MNHNS, CDR2 SASEGT. V trimming: 0 bases; J trimming: 10 bases; junction bases outside the gene matches: 9. The CDR3 spells CASSEAQLGQGRAFF. The CDR3 region has the DNA TGTGCCAGCAGTGAAGCGCAATTGGGACAGGGTCGAGCTTTCTTT.

This chain links TRBV5-1 with TRBJ1-2; no clear D gene. CDR3 size: 15 residues. V lost 0 bases and J lost 8, with 17 bases in between. The germline CDR1 and CDR2 sequences are SGHRS and YFSETQ. The CDR3, as DNA: TGCGCCAGCAGCTTGGTCCCGGGTGTGGAAAGCGGCTACACCTTC. As protein: CASSLVPGVESGYTF.

The V and J genes are TRBV2 and TRBJ1-1, with D maybe TRBD1 (5 bases). V lost 2 bases and J 0 bases, leaving 13 bases between the germline ends. CDR3 length equals 16 residues. In germline, CDR1 is SNHLY, CDR2 FYNNEI. The CDR3 DNA follows: TGTGCCAGCAGTGAATCGGGGGGATCCATGAACACTGAAGCTTTCTTT. The encoded protein is CASSESGGSMNTEAFF.

J is TRBJ1-1 and V is TRBV6-4, with unresolved D. CDR3 length: 14 amino acids. V was cut by 0 bases and J by 1 base, with 6 bases left in between. Germline V gene data show CDR1 as MRHNA and CDR2 as SNTAGT. CDR3: CASSDSFRNTEAFF. CDR3 nucleotides: TGTGCCAGCAGTGACTCTTTCAGGAACACTGAAGCTTTCTTT.

The rearrangement uses TRBV5-1 and TRBJ1-6; 10 bases align to TRBD1. This CDR3 is 18 amino acids long. The trim removed 4 bases at V and 0 bases at J, leaving 7 bases unmatched. From germline, CDR1 is SGHRS and CDR2 YFSETQ. As DNA, the CDR3 is TGCGCCAGCAGCATGACAGGGGGCCCTAGCTCCTATAATTCACCCCTCCACTTT. Translation: CASSMTGGPSSYNSPLHF.

A single count supports this clone. V is TRBV29-1 and J is TRBJ1-2; D remains ambiguous. The V end lost 6 bases, the J end lost 4 bases, and 6 bases lay between the germline ends. CDR1 SQVTM and CDR2 ANQGSEA come from the germline V gene. This CDR3 spans 10 amino acids. The CDR3 protein is CSVLSYGYTF. The CDR3 nucleotides are TGCAGCGTCCTTAGCTATGGCTACACCTTC.

The rearrangement joins TRBV6-4 to TRBJ2-7; 8 nucleotides match TRBD2. Unmatched junction bases numbered 6, after V lost 2 bases and J lost 6 bases. The germline V gene encodes CDR1 MRHNA and CDR2 SNTAGT. The length of the CDR3 is 14 residues. The CDR3 DNA sequence: TGTGCCAGCAGTGACCTAGCGGGTGTAGGCGAGCAGTACTTC. Its translation is CASSDLAGVGEQYF.

This clone has more than one count but fewer than ten. This chain links TRBV10-1 with TRBJ2-4; 8 nucleotides match TRBD1. The ends lost 7 bases at V and 3 bases at J; junction bases unmatched: 14. Germline V CDR1 and CDR2: WNHNN, SYGVQD (reference sequence). There are 17 residues in the CDR3. CDR3 DNA: TGCGCCAGCAACAGGGAGGACAGGGCCTACAACAAAAACATTCAGTACTTC. Translating it yields CASNREDRAYNKNIQYF.

The V call is TRBV5-1, the J call TRBJ2-1, with a tentative D call TRBD2 (5 bases). With 4 bases removed from V and 8 bases from J, the gap between germline ends came to 19 bases. Germline-derived CDR1 and CDR2 are SGHRS and YFSETQ. CDR3 size: 15 residues. CDR3 nucleotide sequence: TGCGCCAGCAGCCCGAGGGTCTCAGGACCCCATGAGCAGTTCTTC. This sequence encodes CASSPRVSGPHEQFF. Together with reference TRBV5-1 and TRBJ2-1, the CDR3 gives the full variable domain: KAGVTQTPRYLIKTRGQQVTLSCSPISGHRSVSWYQQTPGQGLQFLFEYFSETQRNKGNFPGRFSGRQFSNSRSEMNVSTLELGDSALYLCASSPRVSGPHEQFFGPGTRLTVL.

There are a few counts of this clone. The rearrangement joins TRBV5-1 to TRBJ2-5, with a weak D call TRBD2 (6 bases). The germline V gene has CDR1 SGHRS and CDR2 YFSETQ. The germline V and J ends were trimmed by 0 bases and 2 bases, with 17 bases remaining between them. The CDR3 sequence is 17 residues long. The CDR3 region has the DNA TGCGCCAGCAGCTTGGGACTAGTTTTGGGGCGTCAAGAGACCCAGTACTTC. Protein sequence: CASSLGLVLGRQETQYF.

This clone was counted ten times or more. The chain joins TRBV12-5 to TRBJ1-3; unclear D gene. V was trimmed by 4 bases and J by 1 base, leaving 11 bases between them. The CDR3 runs 15 residues. Germline loops: CDR1 LGHNT, CDR2 FRNRAP. The CDR3 is CASGSSVLSGNTIYF. The CDR3 DNA reads as TGTGCTAGTGGTTCTTCGGTCCTGTCTGGAAACACCATATATTTT.

This chain links TRBV4-1 with TRBJ2-3; perhaps TRBD1 as D (6 bases). Trimming removed 0 bases at V and 0 bases at J, with 13 bases between. CDR1 is MGHRA, CDR2 YSYEKL, per germline. The CDR3 length is 17 residues. The CDR3 coding sequence is TGCGCCAGCAGCCAAGACTGGGAGACAGGCAGCACAGATACGCAGTATTTT. Translated: CASSQDWETGSTDTQYF.

This clone has a handful of counts. V and J are TRBV6-5 and TRBJ1-4; weak D call: TRBD1 (6 bases). V lost 2 bases and J lost 7, with 14 bases in between. Germline CDR1 reads MNHEY; CDR2 reads SVGAGI. This CDR3 spans 15 amino acids. This CDR3 reads CASSYQGLGGEKLFF. The CDR3 DNA reads TGTGCCAGCAGTTACCAGGGTCTAGGGGGTGAAAAACTGTTTTTT.

V is TRBV29-1 and J is TRBJ1-2; possibly TRBD1 for D (5 bases). V was trimmed by 6 bases and J by 13 bases, leaving 21 bases between them. Germline V gives CDR1 SQVTM, CDR2 ANQGSEA. This CDR3 has 12 residues. Here the CDR3 reads CSVETESKRGTF. The CDR3 DNA is TGCAGCGTGGAGACAGAATCTAAAAGGGGCACCTTC. The entire variable domain, with the rest obtained from reference TRBV29-1 and TRBJ1-2, is as follows: SAVISQKPSRDICQRGTSLTIQCQVDSQVTMMFWYRQQPGQSLTLIATANQGSEATYESGFVIDKFPISRPNLTFSTLTVSNMSPEDSSIYLCSVETESKRGTFGSGTRLTVV.